This T cell receptor (beta chain) was recorded in a study of T cell responses to AZD1222 COVID-19 vaccine. Findings and limits, study-wide: Seropositivity was recorded at baseline in only five to seven AZD1222 recipients. The donors showed a predominance of white British ancestry and of females, with possible underestimation of clonal diversity.

The germline V and J ends were trimmed by 9 bases and 4 bases, with 16 bases remaining between them. The CDR3 covers 14 residues. Germline V gene sequence: CDR1 SNHLY, CDR2 FYNNEI. Some clones are missing from TCRdb's copy, which holds only in-frame ones; the method was immunoSEQ multiplex PCR. Here the sample spans around 140,000 clones, roughly 87% being singletons. With regard to this clone: Its antigen is unidentified.

This TCR was sampled from an adult in good health. This chain connects TRBV2 to TRBJ2-1; no firm D call. The starting material was peripheral blood, obtained on day 0 of AZD1222 vaccination. For the CDR3, the DNA is TGTGCCAGTTCGGCACAGTACAGTTACAATGAGCAGTTCTTC. This sequence encodes CASSAQYSYNEQFF.